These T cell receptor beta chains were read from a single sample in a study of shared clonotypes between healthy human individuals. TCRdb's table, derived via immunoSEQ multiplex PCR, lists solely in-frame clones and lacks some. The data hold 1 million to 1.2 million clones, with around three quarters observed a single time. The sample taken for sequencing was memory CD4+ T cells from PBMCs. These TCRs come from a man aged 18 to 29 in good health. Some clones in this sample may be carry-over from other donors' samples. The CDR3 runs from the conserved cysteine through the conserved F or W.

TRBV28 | CASSLRGNDNTF
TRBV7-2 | CASSLGSGLGADTQYF
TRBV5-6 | CASSSAFYLNYGYTF
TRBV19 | CASNTRGETDTQYF
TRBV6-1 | CASSESRGAETQYF
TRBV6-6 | CASRNRGMGNTEAFF
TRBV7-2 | CASSLGGSSGSYEQYF
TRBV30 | CAWSPRLGQPQHF
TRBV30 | CAWKRDRPYEQYF
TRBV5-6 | CASSTGTGGSYEQYF
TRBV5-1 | CASSFPGGPDTGELFF
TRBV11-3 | CASSPKQGFSGELFF
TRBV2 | CASSEALPNTGELFF
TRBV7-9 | CASSLKENTEAFF
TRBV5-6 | CASSLSWLAGGTGELFF
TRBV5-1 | CASTEGQTNYGYTF
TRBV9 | CASSVAILTGELFF
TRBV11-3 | CASSLDGVAYNEQFF
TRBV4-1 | CASSQGGGGAGNTIYF
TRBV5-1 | CASSLLGISYEQYF
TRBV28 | CASSIRDLRGYEYTF
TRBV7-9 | CASSLGTGGGEKLFF
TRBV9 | CASSKAGTGNNEQFF
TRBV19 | CASSKVAGWNEKLFF
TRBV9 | CASSVDVNYGYTF
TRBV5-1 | CASSPAGTGVYEQYF
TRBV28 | CASSILKGASGNTIYF
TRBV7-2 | CASSLSLGGDYGYTF
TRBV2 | CASSRERGLWDF
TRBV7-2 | CASSLVGGRADTQYF
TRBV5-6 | CASTTPGGQVGYTF
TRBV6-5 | CASSSLKGANYGYTF
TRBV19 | CASSPPGHTGGYEQYF
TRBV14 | CASSPTAGYEQYF
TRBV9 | CASSVAVLVGGTGELFF
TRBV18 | CASSPIIAGLAAVALYF
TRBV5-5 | CASSLLAGAGFF
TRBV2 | CASSELTSGETQYF
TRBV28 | CASSLNPGQGAGDTQYF
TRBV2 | CASRVAQGGSEAFF
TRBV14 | CASSLHENTEAFF
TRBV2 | CASRGGTSGRAYNEQFF
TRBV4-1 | CASSPTGGGSGANVLTF
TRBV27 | CASSFRDFTGELFF
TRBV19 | CASSIGRGDTQYF